The 3 T cell receptor beta chains below all came from one sample that was sequenced in a study of blood T cell repertoires in COVID-19 (dated by TCRdb to 2020 to 2021). Library generation was performed with the immunoSEQ multiplex PCR assay. The immuneACCESS repertoire file appears here via TCRdb, limited to in-frame rearrangements. These files lack a portion of the clones; in checked studies, under half of the deficit traces to unresolved V genes, and the cause of the others is not known. The sample table contains 300,000 to 350,000 clones; only one count was recorded for roughly 89% of them. 7.5% to 10% of the sample belongs to the ten largest clones. Sequenced input: peripheral blood. Source of these receptors: a man aged 25 to 45 with COVID-19, enrolled during active disease.

V is TRBV5-1 and J is TRBJ1-2, with TRBD1 matching 7 bases. The CDR3 runs 14 residues. The V gene's germline CDR1 is SGHRS and CDR2 YFSETQ. Germline trimming cut 6 bases from V and 1 base from J; bases unmatched to any gene: 6. In DNA form, the CDR3 reads TGCGCCAGCAAGGAGGACAGGTTTAACTATGGCTACACCTTC. This translates into CASKEDRFNYGYTF.

The chain employs TRBV6-5 and TRBJ2-7, with TRBD1 matching over 7 bases. CDR1 is MNHEY and CDR2 is SVGAGI in the germline V gene. V was clipped by 4 bases and J by 0 bases; unmatched bases: 3. The CDR3 has 14 amino acids. CDR3 loop: CASSSRQGSYEQYF. Written as DNA, the CDR3 is TGTGCCAGCAGTTCGAGACAGGGCTCCTACGAGCAGTACTTC.

The V gene is TRBV3-1 (or the pseudogene TRBV3-2), the J gene TRBJ2-1; the D is unclear. The CDR3 length is 14 residues. From germline, CDR1 is LGHDT and CDR2 YNNKEL (reference sequence). V was shortened by 4 bases and J by 15 bases, with 22 bases between the two germline ends. The CDR3 bases are TGTGCCAGCAGCCCTTCTACACGGGTCCCGGAAATGTTCTTC. Residues: CASSPSTRVPEMFF.